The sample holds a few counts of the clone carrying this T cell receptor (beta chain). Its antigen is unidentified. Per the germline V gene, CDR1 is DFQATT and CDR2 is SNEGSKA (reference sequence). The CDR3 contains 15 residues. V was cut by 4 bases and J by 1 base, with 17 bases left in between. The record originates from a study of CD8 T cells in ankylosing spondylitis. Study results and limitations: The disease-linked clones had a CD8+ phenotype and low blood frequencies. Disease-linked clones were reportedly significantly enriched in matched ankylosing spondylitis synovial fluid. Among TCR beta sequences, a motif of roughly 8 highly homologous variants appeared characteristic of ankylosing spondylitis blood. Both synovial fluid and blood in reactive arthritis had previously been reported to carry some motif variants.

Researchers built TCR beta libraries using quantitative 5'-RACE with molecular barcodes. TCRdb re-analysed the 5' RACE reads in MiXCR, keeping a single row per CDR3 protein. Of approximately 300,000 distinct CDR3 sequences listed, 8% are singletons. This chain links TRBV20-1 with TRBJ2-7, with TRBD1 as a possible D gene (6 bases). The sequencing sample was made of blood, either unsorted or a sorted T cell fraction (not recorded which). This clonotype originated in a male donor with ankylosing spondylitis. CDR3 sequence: CSATAGTPASYEQYF. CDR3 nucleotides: TGCAGTGCTACGGCCGGGACACCAGCATCCTACGAGCAGTACTTC.